Following are 28 T cell receptor beta chains from one sample sequenced in a study of shared clonotypes between healthy human individuals. Sequencing was performed with immunoSEQ multiplex PCR; in TCRdb, only in-frame clones are kept and a portion is missing. The repertoire holds around 690,000 clones, with 90% as singletons. Sequenced sample: memory CD8+ T cells from PBMCs. Subset specified: CD45RO+ cells pooled with CCR7-negative TemRA cells. These receptors all come from a man younger than 30 in good health. Some clones in this sample may be carry-over from other donors' samples.

As concerns this clone: Other nucleotide sequences from this sample produce the same CDR3. The chain employs TRBV7-2 and TRBJ1-2, with 8 bases fitting TRBD1. CDR3 length equals 14 residues. The germline gives CDR1 SGHTA, CDR2 FQGNSA. V shed 4 bases and J 2 bases; nucleotides not matched to a gene: 3. The CDR3, as DNA: TGTGCCAGCAGCTCCCGGACAGGGAACTATGGCTACACCTTC. Its protein product is CASSSRTGNYGYTF.

The gene calls are TRBV7-9 and TRBJ2-7; D gene unclear. CDR3 length: 16 residues. V shed 1 base and J shed 2 bases, with 15 bases lying between them. Germline assignment: CDR1 SEHNR and CDR2 FQNEAQ (reference sequence). The CDR3 here is CASSLGQHQPTYEQYF. CDR3 bases: TGTGCCAGCAGCTTAGGGCAACATCAGCCTACCTACGAGCAGTACTTC.

The J gene is TRBJ2-2, the V gene TRBV18; 10 nucleotides match TRBD2. The CDR3 contains 17 residues. From germline, CDR1 is KGHSH and CDR2 LQKENI. Trimming removed 3 bases from V and 4 bases from J; junction bases left unmatched: 8. This CDR3 is CASSPWLAGDPTGELFF. The CDR3 bases are TGTGCCAGCTCACCGTGGCTAGCGGGAGATCCCACCGGGGAGCTGTTTTTT. Full variable domain (remainder filled in from reference TRBV18 and TRBJ2-2): NAGVMQNPRHLVRRRGQEARLRCSPMKGHSHVYWYRQLPEEGLKFMVYLQKENIIDESGMPKERFSAEFPKEGPSILRIQQVVRGDSAAYFCASSPWLAGDPTGELFFGEGSRLTVL.

The chain joins TRBV5-4 to TRBJ2-7; maybe TRBD2 (7 bases). Looked up from germline, CDR1 is SGHNT and CDR2 is YYREEE (reference sequence). The CDR3 sequence is 19 residues long. Trimming took off 4 bases at V and 6 bases at J, with 32 bases between the two ends. The CDR3 protein is CASSMRLADFGTKKAEQYF. CDR3 nucleotides: TGTGCCAGCAGCATGCGCCTAGCGGACTTCGGGACAAAAAAAGCCGAGCAGTACTTC.

This clone was counted once. V gene TRBV5-4 combines with J gene TRBJ2-7; 12 bases fit TRBD2. The CDR3 length is 15 residues. Germline values: CDR1 SGHNT, CDR2 YYREEE (reference sequence). The ends lost 2 bases at V and 3 bases at J; junction bases unmatched: 3. CDR3 nucleotides: TGTGCCAGCAGCTTCCGGACTAGCGGGAACTACGAGCAGTACTTC. This encodes CASSFRTSGNYEQYF.

The chain couples TRBV11-2 to TRBJ2-2; D possibly matches TRBD1 or TRBD2 (5 bases each). The CDR3 runs to 14 residues. The germline gives CDR1 SGHAT, CDR2 FQNNGV. V was cut by 1 base and J by 4 bases, with 7 bases left in between. The CDR3 reads CASSLGGATGELFF. The CDR3 region has the DNA TGTGCCAGCAGCTTAGGAGGGGCCACCGGGGAGCTGTTTTTT. The whole variable domain, remainder taken from reference TRBV11-2 and TRBJ2-2, is EAGVAQSPRYKIIEKRQSVAFWCNPISGHATLYWYQQILGQGPKLLIQFQNNGVVDDSQLPKDRFSAERLKGVDSTLKIQPAKLEDSAVYLCASSLGGATGELFFGEGSRLTVL.

The chain couples TRBV19 to TRBJ1-4, with TRBD1 identical over 7 bases. In germline, CDR1 is LNHDA, CDR2 SQIVND (reference sequence). Trimming cost V 6 bases and J 0 bases; bases outside gene matches: 13. The CDR3 loop spans 18 amino acids. The CDR3 nucleotides read TGTGCCAGTAGCCCAAGGCGGACAGGCGATGCAACTAATGAAAAACTGTTTTTT. Its protein is CASSPRRTGDATNEKLFF.

The chain has TRBV7-8 and TRBJ2-7; D may be TRBD2 (6 bases). The CDR3 totals 13 residues. The ends were cut back, 3 bases at V and 3 bases at J, with 9 bases in the middle. CDR1 is SGHVS, CDR2 FQNEAQ, per germline. The CDR3 coding sequence is TGTGCCAGCAGCTTTACGGGGGACTACGAGCAGTACTTC. This translates into CASSFTGDYEQYF.

The chain employs TRBV19 and TRBJ2-7; a weak D match, TRBD2 (5 bases). CDR1 and CDR2 (germline): LNHDA, SQIVND (reference sequence). Trimming shortened V by 3 bases and J by 2 bases, and 11 bases separated the two germline ends. This CDR3 is built from 14 residues. CDR3 bases: TGTGCCAGTAGTATTAGGCTCGGGGCCTACGAGCAGTACTTC. As protein: CASSIRLGAYEQYF.

The V and J genes are TRBV6-6 and TRBJ1-3, with D unclear. CDR1 is MNHNY and CDR2 is SVGAGI in the germline V gene (reference sequence). This CDR3 is built from 13 residues. Trimming left V 5 bases short and J 8 bases short, with 13 bases between. CDR3 sequence: CASSDGPRDTIYF. CDR3 bases: TGTGCCAGCAGTGACGGACCGAGGGACACCATATATTTT.

Details on this clone: In the same sample, other DNA sequences code for this CDR3. This chain uses TRBV4-1 with TRBJ1-1; D not resolved. CDR1 MGHRA and CDR2 YSYEKL come from the germline V gene. Trimming shortened V by 3 bases and J by 5 bases, and 7 bases separated the two germline ends. The length of the CDR3 is 12 residues. The CDR3 sequence is CASSQGWTEAFF. CDR3 sequence (DNA): TGCGCCAGCAGCCAGGGTTGGACTGAAGCTTTCTTT.

As regards this clone: The same CDR3 arises from other DNA sequences in this sample as well. V gene TRBV30 combines with J gene TRBJ2-7; a weak D match, TRBD1 (5 bases). The CDR3 contains 16 residues. In germline, CDR1 is GTSNPN, CDR2 SVGIG (reference sequence). V dropped 0 bases and J dropped 4 bases, with 19 bases sitting between them. DNA of the CDR3: TGTGCCTGGAGTGTACCCTTGACAGCCCTGTCTTACGAGCAGTACTTC. It is translated as CAWSVPLTALSYEQYF.

J is TRBJ2-5 and V is TRBV5-4; 7 bases line up with TRBD2. The V segment lost 2 bases and the J segment 0 bases; nucleotides outside the gene matches: 10. The length of the CDR3 is 17 residues. Per germline, CDR1 SGHNT and CDR2 YYREEE (reference sequence). DNA for the CDR3: TGTGCCAGCAGCTTCATGGGGCTAGCGGCAGACCAAGAGACCCAGTACTTC. Its protein is CASSFMGLAADQETQYF. Together with reference TRBV5-4 and TRBJ2-5, the CDR3 gives the full variable domain: ETGVTQSPTHLIKTRGQQVTLRCSSQSGHNTVSWYQQALGQGPQFIFQYYREEENGRGNFPPRFSGLQFPNYSSELNVNALELDDSALYLCASSFMGLAADQETQYFGPGTRLLVL.

The chain recombines TRBV12-5 with TRBJ2-7; 14 nucleotides line up with TRBD2. The CDR3 extends over 16 amino acids. V trimming: 1 base; J trimming: 6 bases; junction bases outside the gene matches: 5. Germline assignment: CDR1 LGHNT and CDR2 FRNRAP. The CDR3 bases are TGTGCTAGTGGTTTGGACTTGGGACTAGCGGGAGTCGAGCAGTACTTC. It translates to CASGLDLGLAGVEQYF.

The gene calls are TRBV29-1 and TRBJ2-1, with D uncertain. V gave up 6 bases and J gave up 4 bases, with 16 bases separating them. This CDR3 has 14 amino acids. Looked up from germline, CDR1 is SQVTM and CDR2 is ANQGSEA. CDR3 region: CSVGSESFYNEQFF. The DNA of the CDR3 is TGCAGCGTGGGTTCGGAGTCCTTTTACAATGAGCAGTTCTTC.

This chain links TRBV10-3 with TRBJ1-1; D gene ambiguous. The CDR3 is 13 residues long. CDR1 is ENHRY and CDR2 is SYGVKD in the germline V gene. Trimming took off 3 bases at V and 4 bases at J, with 9 bases between the two ends. CDR3 loop: CAISEVVGTEAFF. The DNA of the CDR3 is TGTGCCATCAGTGAAGTCGTAGGCACTGAAGCTTTCTTT.

This clone was counted between two and nine times. V is TRBV29-1 and J is TRBJ2-1; D gene uncertain. The germline V gene has CDR1 SQVTM and CDR2 ANQGSEA. V was pared by 4 bases and J by 5 bases, with 6 bases between. This CDR3 is 11 amino acids long. The CDR3 nucleotides are TGCAGCGTTGTGGTTAACAATGAGCAGTTCTTC. Translated, it gives CSVVVNNEQFF.

The V and J genes are TRBV11-2 and TRBJ2-3; D not certain. Germline lookup yields CDR1 SGHAT and CDR2 FQNNGV. Trimming pared 2 bases from V and 2 bases from J, leaving 11 bases between. The CDR3 runs to 15 residues. The CDR3 loop is CASSLSQRDTDTQYF. CDR3 coding DNA: TGTGCCAGCAGCTTATCCCAGCGCGACACAGATACGCAGTATTTT.

V gene TRBV5-4 combines with J gene TRBJ2-1; 10 nucleotides agree with TRBD2. This CDR3 region has 16 residues. With 1 base clipped from V and 2 bases from J, the junction kept 3 bases outside the gene matches. In germline, CDR1 is SGHNT, CDR2 YYREEE (reference sequence). In nucleotides, the CDR3 is TGTGCCAGCAGCTTGATAGCGGGAGGCCCCTACAATGAGCAGTTCTTC. Translation: CASSLIAGGPYNEQFF. Drawing the rest from reference TRBV5-4 and TRBJ2-1, the complete variable domain is ETGVTQSPTHLIKTRGQQVTLRCSSQSGHNTVSWYQQALGQGPQFIFQYYREEENGRGNFPPRFSGLQFPNYSSELNVNALELDDSALYLCASSLIAGGPYNEQFFGPGTRLTVL.

V usage is TRBV5-4 and J usage is TRBJ2-3, with D hard to call. Looked up from germline, CDR1 is SGHNT and CDR2 is YYREEE (reference sequence). V lost 4 bases to trimming and J lost 2 bases, with 20 bases between them. The CDR3 runs 17 residues. The CDR3 nucleotides are TGTGCCAGCAGCCCGCCCACCGGTTGGACGGACACAGATACGCAGTATTTT. Its protein product is CASSPPTGWTDTDTQYF.

The chain uses TRBV29-1 and TRBJ2-7, with 8 bases identical to TRBD2. Germline assignment: CDR1 SQVTM and CDR2 ANQGSEA. CDR3 size: 15 residues. V lost 5 bases and J lost 5; bases outside the gene matches: 14. CDR3 DNA sequence: TGCAGCGTTACGAGTTTGGGGACTAGTGTTGACGAGCAGTACTTC. Protein sequence: CSVTSLGTSVDEQYF.

The chain has TRBV28 and TRBJ2-1; 7 nucleotides agree with TRBD2. CDR3 size: 17 residues. CDR1 is MDHEN and CDR2 is SYDVKM in the germline V gene. V shed 8 bases, J shed 3 bases, and the junction held 16 bases outside the gene matches. The CDR3 DNA is TGTGCCAGCCATTCCCTAACAGGACTAGAAGGCTACAATGAGCAGTTCTTC. Protein sequence: CASHSLTGLEGYNEQFF.

V is TRBV2 and J is TRBJ2-5, with 12 bases identical to TRBD1. From germline, CDR1 is SNHLY and CDR2 FYNNEI. The CDR3 spans 16 residues. V shed 6 bases and J 3 bases; nucleotides not matched to a gene: 8. The CDR3 spells CASSRVGTGGEETQYF. Written as DNA, the CDR3 is TGTGCCAGCAGCCGGGTTGGGACAGGGGGCGAAGAGACCCAGTACTTC.

This sequence joins TRBV27 and TRBJ1-4; the D gene is possibly TRBD1 (6 bases). Germline lookup yields CDR1 MNHEY and CDR2 SMNVEV (reference sequence). V dropped 2 bases and J dropped 0 bases, with 10 bases sitting between them. The CDR3 is made up of 16 amino acids. The CDR3 bases are TGTGCCAGCAGTTTAATCGGGACAACAACTAATGAAAAACTGTTTTTT. It translates to CASSLIGTTTNEKLFF.

This clone was seen a single time. The rearrangement joins TRBV27 to TRBJ2-5; a weak D match, TRBD1 (6 bases). CDR1 and CDR2 (germline): MNHEY, SMNVEV (reference sequence). The CDR3 has 14 residues. V lost 11 bases and J 7 bases, leaving 23 bases between the germline ends. The CDR3 loop reads CAANARGGTGTQYF. For the CDR3, the DNA is TGTGCCGCCAACGCTCGAGGGGGAACGGGGACCCAGTACTTC.

This chain connects TRBV11-2 to TRBJ1-2; maybe TRBD1 (5 bases). Germline V CDR1 and CDR2: SGHAT, FQNNGV. The CDR3 consists of 15 residues. Deletions cut 1 base from V and 3 bases from J, with 12 bases between. The DNA of the CDR3 is TGTGCCAGCAGCTTAGTTGGGGGTGAATACTATGGCTACACCTTC. Protein product: CASSLVGGEYYGYTF.

This clone appeared once. V and J are TRBV4-3 and TRBJ1-1; D gene unclear. Germline V gene lookup returns CDR1 LGHNA and CDR2 YSLEER. V lost 4 bases and J 7 bases, leaving 13 bases between the germline ends. The CDR3 consists of 13 residues. Here the CDR3 reads CASSPNTDVEAFF. The DNA of the CDR3 is TGCGCCAGCAGCCCGAACACGGACGTTGAAGCTTTCTTT.

This clone has a single count. The gene calls are TRBV7-6 and TRBJ2-1; TRBD1 matches at 9 bases. CDR1 SGHVS and CDR2 FNYEAQ come from the germline V gene. The J segment lost 9 bases and the V segment lost 5 bases, leaving 14 bases of the junction unmatched. This CDR3 comprises 16 residues. The CDR3 spells CASSLLAGQGKVEQFF. The CDR3 coding sequence is TGTGCCAGCAGCCTGCTGGCAGGACAGGGGAAGGTTGAGCAGTTCTTC.